The 29 T cell receptor beta chains below were found in one sample sequenced in a study of blood T cell repertoires in COVID-19. The assay was immunoSEQ multiplex PCR, and TCRdb's table has in-frame clones only and misses some. In the table there are a few hundred thousand clones, 70% to 90% of which are singletons. The sequenced material came from PBMCs or T cells enriched from blood (not recorded which). Receptors originate from a woman in her fifties or sixties who had been exposed to COVID-19.

The chain is built from TRBV2 and TRBJ2-2; 9 bases match TRBD1. The CDR3 covers 17 residues. Trimming at V came to 5 bases and at J to 7 bases, leaving 14 bases not matched to a gene. Germline V gene data show CDR1 as SNHLY and CDR2 as FYNNEI. The CDR3 region has the DNA TGTGCCAGCAGTTTCACCGGGACAGGGAGGAGAGGCGGGGAGCTGTTTTTT. Translating gives CASSFTGTGRRGGELFF.

The chain is built from TRBV19 and TRBJ1-5, with D possibly matching TRBD1 (6 bases). Deletions cut 2 bases from V and 3 bases from J, with 14 bases between. CDR3 length: 16 amino acids. Germline values: CDR1 LNHDA, CDR2 SQIVND (reference sequence). CDR3 in DNA: TGTGCCAGTAGTATAAGATACAGGGATAACAATCAGCCCCAGCATTTT. Translated, it gives CASSIRYRDNNQPQHF.

This chain links TRBV2 with TRBJ1-5, with 8 bases lining up with TRBD1. The CDR3 sequence is 13 residues long. CDR1 is SNHLY, CDR2 FYNNEI, per germline. V was pared by 6 bases and J by 7 bases, with 5 bases of the junction left unmatched. The CDR3 reads CASRQGEEQPQHF. DNA for the CDR3: TGTGCCAGCAGACAGGGGGAAGAACAGCCCCAGCATTTT.

Note on this clone: Other DNA sequences from this sample encode an identical CDR3 as well. The chain uses TRBV18 and TRBJ2-2; no clear D gene. The CDR3 has 15 residues. The germline V and J ends were trimmed by 0 bases and 2 bases, with 7 bases remaining between them. The germline gives CDR1 KGHSH, CDR2 LQKENI. CDR3 amino acids: CASSPPGLNTGELFF. In DNA, the CDR3 is TGTGCCAGCTCACCACCGGGCCTTAACACCGGGGAGCTGTTTTTT.

V is TRBV24-1 and J is TRBJ1-1; D possibly corresponds to TRBD1 (6 bases). Deletions cut 5 bases from V and 1 base from J, with 7 bases between. CDR1 and CDR2 (germline): KGHDR, SFDVKD. This CDR3 is built from 13 residues. CDR3 DNA: TGTGCCACCAGTGTAGGGGGGAACACTGAAGCTTTCTTT. Its protein product is CATSVGGNTEAFF.

The V call is TRBV5-6, the J call TRBJ1-3; D uncertain. The V gene lost 0 bases and the J gene lost 0 bases, with 7 bases spanning the gap. The CDR3 totals 15 residues. Germline assignment: CDR1 SGHDT and CDR2 YYEEEE. CDR3 nucleotides: TGTGCCAGCAGCTTGGTCCCATTCTCTGGAAACACCATATATTTT. It yields the protein CASSLVPFSGNTIYF.

The chain uses TRBV7-9 and TRBJ1-1; a possible D gene is TRBD1 (5 bases). CDR1 and CDR2 from the germline V gene are SEHNR and FQNEAQ (reference sequence). This CDR3 spans 14 amino acids. With 8 bases removed from V and 1 base from J, the gap between germline ends came to 14 bases. CDR3 residues: CASGGRGKNTEAFF. The CDR3 region has the DNA TGTGCCAGCGGAGGGAGGGGAAAGAACACTGAAGCTTTCTTT.

V gene TRBV21-1 combines with J gene TRBJ2-6; the D call in the table, TRBD1, was not verified against the DNA. TRBV21-1 is marked as a pseudogene. The CDR3 runs to 16 residues. In DNA, the CDR3 is TGTGCCAGCAGCAAAGGACAGGGTGCAGGGGCCAACGTCCTGACTTTC. Encoded protein: CASSKGQGAGANVLTF.

This clone was found once. This CDR3 reads CASRRGGRAQYYEQFF. DNA for the CDR3: TGTGCCAGCAGGCGCGGAGGCCGAGCTCAGTACTATGAGCAGTTCTTC. This chain links TRBV5-4 with TRBJ2-1, with D possibly matching TRBD2 (5 bases). The CDR3 sequence is 16 residues long. Trimming took off 5 bases at V and 8 bases at J, with 23 bases between the two ends. The germline V gene has CDR1 SGHNT and CDR2 YYREEE (reference sequence).

This chain uses TRBV19 with TRBJ1-5; 8 bases map to TRBD1. The length of the CDR3 is 17 residues. J was trimmed by 6 bases and V by 3 bases; bases with no gene match: 13. Germline V gives CDR1 LNHDA, CDR2 SQIVND (reference sequence). Written as DNA, the CDR3 is TGTGCCAGTAGTATCTCTTCCGGACAGGGAAAGCGTCAGCCCCAGCATTTT. It codes for CASSISSGQGKRQPQHF.

This clone turned up a few times. The chain couples TRBV18 to TRBJ1-1; no clear D gene. CDR1 KGHSH and CDR2 LQKENI come from the germline V gene. V was trimmed by 2 bases and J by 6 bases, leaving 10 bases between them. CDR3 size: 13 residues. The CDR3 loop is CASSPEGVAEAFF. In DNA form, the CDR3 reads TGTGCCAGCTCACCAGAGGGCGTCGCTGAAGCTTTCTTT.

The V call is TRBV27, the J call TRBJ2-7; D gene unclear. Germline values: CDR1 MNHEY, CDR2 SMNVEV (reference sequence). V was trimmed by 4 bases and J by 2 bases, leaving 15 bases between them. The CDR3 totals 15 residues. The CDR3 loop is CASSSPGRSPYEQYF. CDR3 bases: TGTGCCAGCAGTTCTCCTGGCAGGTCTCCCTACGAGCAGTACTTC.

The V call is TRBV6-5, the J call TRBJ1-5, with 8 positions matching TRBD1. J lost 0 bases, V lost 6 bases, and 7 bases had no gene match. Germline CDR1 is MNHEY and CDR2 is SVGAGI. The CDR3 is 16 amino acids. The CDR3 DNA is TGTGCCAGCAGGTACGGACAGGGCGTTAGCAATCAGCCCCAGCATTTT. Its translation: CASRYGQGVSNQPQHF.

There are a few counts of this clone. One end of the junction varies from germline; a read error may be responsible. The chain recombines TRBV2 with TRBJ2-3; 8 positions match TRBD2. This CDR3 region has 15 residues. Germline assignment: CDR1 SNHLY and CDR2 FYNNEI. Here the CDR3 reads CASSQAGDDTDTQYF. Written as DNA, the CDR3 is TGTGCCAGCAGTCAAGCGGGAGACGACACAGATACGCAGTATTTT.

The chain has TRBV6-4 and TRBJ2-2, with 7 bases fitting TRBD1. This CDR3 contains 15 residues. Per the germline V gene, CDR1 is MRHNA and CDR2 is SNTAGT. After removal of 6 bases from V and 5 bases from J, the junction contained 9 bases not matched to a gene. The CDR3 region is CASSLRGQGTGELFF. The CDR3 DNA reads TGTGCCAGCAGCCTGAGGGGGCAGGGAACCGGGGAGCTGTTTTTT.

This sequence joins TRBV7-7 and TRBJ2-7, with D possibly TRBD2 on 8 matching bases. CDR3 length: 16 amino acids. V dropped 7 bases and J dropped 0 bases, with 19 bases sitting between them. Germline-derived CDR1 and CDR2 are SSHAT and FNYEAQ (reference sequence). DNA of the CDR3: TGTGCCAGCACCGGGGGGGAGGGACAGAGCTCCTACGAGCAGTACTTC. It translates to CASTGGEGQSSYEQYF.

The chain links TRBV5-6 to TRBJ1-2; unclear D gene. V lost 0 bases, J lost 8 bases, and 11 bases lay in between. Germline V gene data show CDR1 as SGHDT and CDR2 as YYEEEE. There are 13 residues in the CDR3. The CDR3 loop reads CASSLAFPGGYTF. In DNA form, the CDR3 reads TGTGCCAGCAGCTTGGCTTTCCCCGGGGGCTACACCTTC.

The chain is built from TRBV11-2 and TRBJ2-1, with TRBD2 as a possible D gene (6 bases). This CDR3 comprises 15 residues. The V end was cut by 0 bases, the J end by 6 bases, with 12 bases between. Germline lookup yields CDR1 SGHAT and CDR2 FQNNGV. In DNA form, the CDR3 reads TGTGCCAGCAGCTTAGATTTGCCCGGGGGCAATGAGCAGTTCTTC. This gives the protein CASSLDLPGGNEQFF.

The J gene is TRBJ1-2, the V gene TRBV6-5, with a possible D match to TRBD1 (6 bases). Germline CDR1 MNHEY, CDR2 SVGAGI. The CDR3 runs to 13 residues. Trimming removed 5 bases at V and 1 base at J, with 8 bases between. CDR3 nucleotides: TGTGCCAGCAGTCAGGGGTTTAACTATGGCTACACCTTC. Encoded protein: CASSQGFNYGYTF.

This chain connects TRBV18 to TRBJ1-3; D is possibly TRBD1 (6 bases). The CDR3 extends over 16 amino acids. Trimming removed 0 bases at V and 0 bases at J, with 9 bases between. The germline CDR1 and CDR2 sequences are KGHSH and LQKENI. CDR3 protein: CASSPPDRVSGNTIYF. The CDR3 DNA reads TGTGCCAGCTCACCACCGGACAGAGTCTCTGGAAACACCATATATTTT.

At least ten counts were recorded for this clone. This chain connects TRBV5-5 to TRBJ2-7; possibly TRBD1 for D (6 bases). The CDR3 has 15 residues. Between the trimmed V and J ends, which lost 0 bases and 5 bases, there was a span of 15 bases. In germline, CDR1 is SGHKS, CDR2 YYEKEE (reference sequence). In nucleotides, the CDR3 is TGTGCCAGCAGCTTGGGCCGGACAGAGATCAACGAGCAGTACTTC. Translated, it gives CASSLGRTEINEQYF.

The chain combines TRBV18 with TRBJ2-1, with 8 positions matching TRBD2. The V gene's germline CDR1 is KGHSH and CDR2 LQKENI. The V segment lost 0 bases and the J segment 4 bases; nucleotides outside the gene matches: 5. The CDR3 is 16 residues long. The CDR3 DNA reads TGTGCCAGCTCACCACCGGGCGGGGGGATTTACAATGAGCAGTTCTTC. Protein: CASSPPGGGIYNEQFF.

The chain is built from TRBV2 and TRBJ1-5, with 7 bases aligning to TRBD1. Losses at the gene ends were 10 bases for V and 1 base for J; bases not matched to a gene: 4. The CDR3 is 13 residues long. Germline V gene sequence: CDR1 SNHLY, CDR2 FYNNEI. The CDR3 spells CAMGQMSNQPQHF. In DNA form, the CDR3 reads TGTGCCATGGGACAGATGAGCAATCAGCCCCAGCATTTT. Full variable domain (rest looked up from reference TRBV2 and TRBJ1-5): EPEVTQTPSHQVTQMGQEVILRCVPISNHLYFYWYRQILGQKVEFLVSFYNNEISEKSEIFDDQFSVERPDGSNFTLKIRSTKLEDSAMYFCAMGQMSNQPQHFGDGTRLSIL.

The chain carries TRBV12-5 and TRBJ2-5, with a tentative D call TRBD2 (5 bases). The V gene lost 7 bases and the J gene lost 8 bases, with 14 bases spanning the gap. CDR3 length: 12 amino acids. CDR1 LGHNT and CDR2 FRNRAP come from the germline V gene. The CDR3 coding sequence is TGTGCTAGTGCCCAAACTAGGGAAACCCAGTACTTC. Translation gives CASAQTRETQYF.

This chain connects TRBV2 to TRBJ1-1, with 8 bases lining up with TRBD1. The CDR3 spans 13 residues. CDR1 and CDR2 (germline): SNHLY, FYNNEI. The V segment lost 5 bases and the J segment 6 bases; nucleotides outside the gene matches: 5. CDR3: CASSLDRGPEAFF. The CDR3 region has the DNA TGTGCCAGCAGTTTAGACAGGGGCCCTGAAGCTTTCTTT.

The rearrangement joins TRBV6-2 or TRBV6-3 to TRBJ2-7; maybe TRBD1 (5 bases). Germline loops: CDR1 MNHEY, CDR2 SVGEGT. V was trimmed by 2 bases and J by 0 bases, leaving 11 bases between them. The CDR3 has 15 residues. The CDR3, as DNA: TGTGCCAGCAGTTACACGCAGGGTACCTCCTACGAGCAGTACTTC. Its translation: CASSYTQGTSYEQYF.

The rearrangement uses TRBV5-4 and TRBJ2-2, with D perhaps matching TRBD1 (5 bases). Germline loops: CDR1 SGHNT, CDR2 YYREEE (reference sequence). V was cut by 3 bases and J by 5 bases, with 11 bases left in between. This CDR3 spans 14 amino acids. This CDR3 is CASSSRQKTGELFF. CDR3 sequence (DNA): TGTGCCAGCAGCTCACGACAGAAGACCGGGGAGCTGTTTTTT.

The CDR3 nucleotides are TGTGCCAGCAGCCATTCCGACAGGGGCGACGGCTACACCTTC. This sequence encodes CASSHSDRGDGYTF. This chain links TRBV3-1 (or the pseudogene TRBV3-2) with TRBJ1-2; 8 bases align to TRBD1. Germline loops: CDR1 LGHDT, CDR2 YNNKEL (reference sequence). The V and J ends lost 3 bases and 8 bases, in that order; junction bases with no gene match: 8. The CDR3 spans 14 residues.

The DNA for the CDR3 is TGTGCCACCAGTGATCGGGGTAGGACTGAAGCTTTCTTT. Translated: CATSDRGRTEAFF. The chain couples TRBV24-1 to TRBJ1-1; D uncertain. The germline V gene encodes CDR1 KGHDR and CDR2 SFDVKD. The CDR3 contains 13 residues. The V end was cut by 3 bases, the J end by 5 bases, with 9 bases between.